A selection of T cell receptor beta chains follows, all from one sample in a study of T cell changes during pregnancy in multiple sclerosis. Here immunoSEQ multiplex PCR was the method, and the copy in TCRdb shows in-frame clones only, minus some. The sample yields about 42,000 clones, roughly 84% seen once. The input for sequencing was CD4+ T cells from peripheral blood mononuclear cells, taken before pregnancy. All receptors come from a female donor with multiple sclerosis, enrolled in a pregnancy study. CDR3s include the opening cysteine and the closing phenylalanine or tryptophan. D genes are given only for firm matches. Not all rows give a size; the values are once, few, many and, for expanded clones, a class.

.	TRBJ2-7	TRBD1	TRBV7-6	TGTGCCAGCAGCCGGACAGGGTCACCCTACGAGCAGTACTTC	CASSRTGSPYEQYF
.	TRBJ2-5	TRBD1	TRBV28	TGTGCCAGCAGCCCGGGACAGGGGGTAGGTTGGACCCAGTACTTC	CASSPGQGVGWTQYF
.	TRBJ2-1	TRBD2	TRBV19	TGTGCCAGTAGTTCCTTACTTCTCACTAGCGGAGCCGGCCCGTTCTTC	CASSSLLLTSGAGPFF
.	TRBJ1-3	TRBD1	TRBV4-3	TGCGCCAGCAGCCAAGATGCGACAGGGATAGGAAACACCATATATTTT	CASSQDATGIGNTIYF
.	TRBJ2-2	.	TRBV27	TGTGCCAGCTCGGTCTCAGGGATCCACGGGGAGCTGTTTTTT	CASSVSGIHGELFF
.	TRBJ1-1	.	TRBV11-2	TGTGCCAGCAGCTTAAACAGGGAAACTGAAGCTTTCTTT	CASSLNRETEAFF
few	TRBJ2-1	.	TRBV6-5	TGTGCCAGCAGGCGTAGCGGGACAGCCTACAATGAGCAGTTCTTC	CASRRSGTAYNEQFF
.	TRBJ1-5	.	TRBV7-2	TGTGCCAGCAGCCCGGACGGACAAGGGCCCCAGCATTTT	CASSPDGQGPQHF
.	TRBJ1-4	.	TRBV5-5	TGTGCCAGCAGCTTGGCTAGGGTTGGAGGAAAACTGTTTTTT	CASSLARVGGKLFF
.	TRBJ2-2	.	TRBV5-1	TGCGCCAGCAGCACAGCCGGTACAGAATACACCGGGGAGCTGTTTTTT	CASSTAGTEYTGELFF
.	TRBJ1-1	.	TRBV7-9	TGTGCCAGCATCGAGACAGCGAACACTGAAGCTTTCTTT	CASIETANTEAFF
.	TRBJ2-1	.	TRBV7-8	TGTGCCAGCAGCTTAACCGGGATCGGTCGGGGGAATGAGCAGTTCTTC	CASSLTGIGRGNEQFF
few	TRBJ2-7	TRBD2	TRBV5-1	TGCGCCAGCAGCTTAACAACAGCAACCGGGACTAGCAACTACGAGCAGTACTTC	CASSLTTATGTSNYEQYF
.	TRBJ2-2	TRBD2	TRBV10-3	TGTGCCATCAGTGGGACGGGGGGGCGGCTTGATTTCACCGGGGAGCTGTTTTTT	CAISGTGGRLDFTGELFF
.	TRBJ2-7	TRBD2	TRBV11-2	TGTACCAGCAGCTTAGAGGCTAGCGGGGGTAACGAGCAGTACTTC	CTSSLEASGGNEQYF
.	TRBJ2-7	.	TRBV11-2	TGTGCCAGCAGATCTACGCGGGGGCGGCGCGAGCAGTACTTC	CASRSTRGRREQYF
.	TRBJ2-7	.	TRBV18	TGTGCCAGCTCACCAGAAGCAGGCCTCGAGCAGTACTTC	CASSPEAGLEQYF
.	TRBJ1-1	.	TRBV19	TGTGCCAGTAGTATAGCTTTGACAGCGAACACTGAAGCTTTCTTT	CASSIALTANTEAFF
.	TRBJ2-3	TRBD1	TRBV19	TGTGCCAGTAGTATACAGGGGGTGCGAAGAGATACGCAGTATTTT	CASSIQGVRRDTQYF
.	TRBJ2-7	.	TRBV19	TGTGCCAGTAGTAAGTCCGGGGTCTCCTACGAGCAGTACTTC	CASSKSGVSYEQYF
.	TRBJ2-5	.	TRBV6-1	TGTGCCAGCAGTGAAGCGCGGTGGGGGGGCCGTATGAAGACCCAGTACTTC	CASSEARWGGRMKTQYF
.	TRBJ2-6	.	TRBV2	TGTGCCAGCAGCGTTACAGGTATGGCTGGGGCCAACGTCCTGACTTTC	CASSVTGMAGANVLTF
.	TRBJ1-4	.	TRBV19	TGTGCCAGTAGTATCGATGAAAAACTGTTTTTT	CASSIDEKLFF
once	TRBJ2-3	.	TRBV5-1	TGCGCCAGCAGCTTGGCGGCAGGGAGCACAGATACGCAGTATTTT	CASSLAAGSTDTQYF
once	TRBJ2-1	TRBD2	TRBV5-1	TGCGCCAGCAGCTCTTATTCGACTAGCGGGAGTAACAATGAGCAGTTCTTC	CASSSYSTSGSNNEQFF
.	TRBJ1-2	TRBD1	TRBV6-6	TGTGCCAGCAGCCCCGGCCAGGACAGGGGTAACTATGGCTACACCTTC	CASSPGQDRGNYGYTF
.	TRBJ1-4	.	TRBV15	TGTGCCACCGGGGAGTATACAACTAATGAAAAACTGTTTTTT	CATGEYTTNEKLFF
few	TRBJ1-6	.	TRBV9	TGTGCCAGCAGCGCAAGACAAGATTCACCCCTCCACTTT	CASSARQDSPLHF
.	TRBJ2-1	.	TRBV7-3	TGTGCCAGCAGCGAAGGACTAGGGGGGCAGTTCTTC	CASSEGLGGQFF
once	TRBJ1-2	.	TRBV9	TGTGCCAGCAGCGTAGGCAGAACAGGCTATGGCTACACCTTC	CASSVGRTGYGYTF
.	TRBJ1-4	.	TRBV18	TGTGCCAGCTCACCACCTCAGGGTTTAGAAAAACTGTTTTTT	CASSPPQGLEKLFF
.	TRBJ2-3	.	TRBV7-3	TGTGCCAGCAGCTTAATGGTAGCGGCTAGCACAGATACGCAGTATTTT	CASSLMVAASTDTQYF
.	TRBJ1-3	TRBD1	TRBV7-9	TGTGCCAGCAGCTCTAGAGGACAGGGAACCATATATTTT	CASSSRGQGTIYF
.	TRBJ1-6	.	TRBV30	TGTGCCTGGACCGGCCGGGATAATTCACCCCTCCACTTT	CAWTGRDNSPLHF
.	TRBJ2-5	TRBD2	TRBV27	TGTGCCAGCAGTTTGGGACTAGCGGGGGGCCAAGAGACCCAGTACTTC	CASSLGLAGGQETQYF
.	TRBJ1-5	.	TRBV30	TGTGCCTGGAGTCCTACGCGGCTACTCAGCAATCAGCCCCAGCATTTT	CAWSPTRLLSNQPQHF
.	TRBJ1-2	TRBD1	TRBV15	TGTGCCACCAGCGAAGGGGGCGCGGGCTTCTATGGCTACACCTTC	CATSEGGAGFYGYTF
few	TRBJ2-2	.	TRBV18	TGTGCCAGCTCACCACAGGGAGACACCGGGGAGCTGTTTTTT	CASSPQGDTGELFF
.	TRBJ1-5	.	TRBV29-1	TGCAGCGTTGCAGCGTCTGCTGGCAATCAGCCCCAGCATTTT	CSVAASAGNQPQHF
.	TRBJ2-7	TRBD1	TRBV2	TGTGCCAGCAGTGGGGGACAGGGGAGCTACGAGCAGTACTTC	CASSGGQGSYEQYF
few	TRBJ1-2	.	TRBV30	TGTGCCTGCCTTCGGTTGGACTATGGCTACACCTTC	CACLRLDYGYTF
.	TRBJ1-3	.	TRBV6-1	TGTGCCAGTGGGGGGGGACTTCCTGGAAACACCATATATTTT	CASGGGLPGNTIYF
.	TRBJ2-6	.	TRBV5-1	TGCGCCAGCAGCTTGACAGGGCTCCCTTCTGGGGCCAACGTCCTGACTTTC	CASSLTGLPSGANVLTF
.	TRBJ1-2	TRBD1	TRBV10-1	TGCGCCAGCAGTGAGTCCAACGGACAGGGGAGCTATGGCTACACCTTC	CASSESNGQGSYGYTF
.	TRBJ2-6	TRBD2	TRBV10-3	TGTGCCACCCTACTAGCGGGAGCTGGGGCCAACGTCCTGACTTTC	CATLLAGAGANVLTF
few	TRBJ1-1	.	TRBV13	TGTGCCAGCAGCCCAGGGACAACTGAAGCTTTCTTT	CASSPGTTEAFF
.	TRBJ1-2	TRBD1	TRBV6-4	TGTGCCACCACGGACAGGGAAGGGACGCAGTTAGCTAACTATGGCTACACCTTC	CATTDREGTQLANYGYTF
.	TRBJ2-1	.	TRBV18	TGTGCCAGCTCACCTACGATAGGGGAAACCTACAATGAGCAGTTCTTC	CASSPTIGETYNEQFF
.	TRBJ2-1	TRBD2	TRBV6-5	TGTGCCAGCAGCCAGGGACTAGCGGGGATCACTGAGCAGTTCTTC	CASSQGLAGITEQFF
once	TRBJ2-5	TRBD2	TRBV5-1	TGCGCCAGCAGCCCAGGACTAGCGGGAGGGGAGACCCAGTACTTC	CASSPGLAGGETQYF
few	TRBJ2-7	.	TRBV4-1	TGCGCCAGCAGCCAAGATAAGTGGGCAGGCGTTTCCTACGAGCAGTACTTC	CASSQDKWAGVSYEQYF
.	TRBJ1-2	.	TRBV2	TGTGCCAGCAGTGGGCAGGGGCGCGGCTATGGCTACACCTTC	CASSGQGRGYGYTF
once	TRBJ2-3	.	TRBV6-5	TGTGCCAGCTATTCGGTGGGCACAGATACGCAGTATTTT	CASYSVGTDTQYF